The entry below describes one T cell receptor beta chain. The table came from immunoSEQ multiplex PCR; TCRdb's copy has only in-frame clones and leaves some out. The table records some 110,000 clones, 86% of them present only once. V shed 5 bases and J 8 bases; nucleotides not matched to a gene: 7. From germline, CDR1 is SEHNR and CDR2 FQNEAQ (reference sequence). This CDR3 comprises 14 residues. This specimen belongs to a study of T cell responses to AZD1222 COVID-19 vaccine. Here the sequenced sample was peripheral blood, taken 28 days after the second AZD1222 dose. This TCR was recovered from an adult who received the AZD1222 COVID-19 vaccine. This rearrangement joins TRBV7-9 to TRBJ1-4, with 8 positions matching TRBD1. CDR3 in DNA: TGTGCCAGCAGCCCCGGACAGGGTACAGAAAAACTGTTTTTT. As protein: CASSPGQGTEKLFF. Full variable domain (remainder filled in from reference TRBV7-9 and TRBJ1-4): DTGVSQNPRHKITKRGQNVTFRCDPISEHNRLYWYRQTLGQGPEFLTYFQNEAQLEKSRLLSDRFSAERPKGSFSTLEIQRTEQGDSAMYLCASSPGQGTEKLFFGSGTQLSVL.